This entry lists 2 T cell receptor beta chains sequenced from one sample in a study of blood T cell repertoires in COVID-19. The protocol was immunoSEQ multiplex PCR, while the TCRdb copy is restricted to in-frame clones and leaves out a portion. The profile shows about 190,000 clones, 75% to 85% of them singletons. Sequenced material: peripheral blood. The receptors stem from a man between 60 and 75 years old with acute or convalescent COVID-19.

V is TRBV12-3 or TRBV12-4 and J is TRBJ2-2; D gene unclear. V was pared by 6 bases and J by 6 bases, with 11 bases between. The CDR3 is 13 residues long. The CDR3 DNA sequence: TGTGCCAGCAGCTTATATCCCGCCGGGGAGCTGTTTTTT. Translation gives CASSLYPAGELFF.

The V call is TRBV7-6, the J call TRBJ2-7; TRBD2 matches 12 bases. Germline loops: CDR1 SGHVS, CDR2 FNYEAQ. CDR3 length: 16 residues. The junction had 5 bases not matched to a gene; V was cut back by 5 bases and J by 0 bases. The CDR3 sequence: CASSLGLAGNSYEQYF. CDR3 in DNA: TGTGCCAGCAGCCTAGGACTAGCGGGAAACTCCTACGAGCAGTACTTC.